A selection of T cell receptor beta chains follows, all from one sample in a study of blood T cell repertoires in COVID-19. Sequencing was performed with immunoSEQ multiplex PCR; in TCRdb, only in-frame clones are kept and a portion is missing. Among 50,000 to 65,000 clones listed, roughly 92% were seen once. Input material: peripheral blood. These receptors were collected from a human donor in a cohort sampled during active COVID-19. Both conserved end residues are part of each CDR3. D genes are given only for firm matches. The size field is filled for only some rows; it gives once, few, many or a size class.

cdr3_nt: TGTGCCAGCAGTTCTTCCGTCCTCCAGCCCCAGCATTTT
cdr3_aa: CASSSSVLQPQHF
d_call: -
clone_size: -
v_call: TRBV6-2/TRBV6-3
j_call: TRBJ1-5

cdr3_nt: TGTGCCAGCAGTGTCCTCACCGGGGAGCTGTTTTTT
cdr3_aa: CASSVLTGELFF
d_call: -
clone_size: -
v_call: TRBV12-3/TRBV12-4
j_call: TRBJ2-2

cdr3_nt: TGTGCCAGCAGCTTTTGGGGGGATGTTTCGGGGACTGAAGCTTTCTTT
cdr3_aa: CASSFWGDVSGTEAFF
d_call: -
clone_size: once
v_call: TRBV3-1/TRBV3-2
j_call: TRBJ1-1

cdr3_nt: TGCAGTGCTAGCGCGCGGGAAAAACTGTTTTTT
cdr3_aa: CSASAREKLFF
d_call: -
clone_size: -
v_call: TRBV20-1
j_call: TRBJ1-4

cdr3_nt: TGTGCCAGCAGTCGCTTAGGTATGACTAGCGAGATCACAGATACGCAGTATTTT
cdr3_aa: CASSRLGMTSEITDTQYF
d_call: TRBD2
clone_size: once
v_call: TRBV6-6
j_call: TRBJ2-3

cdr3_nt: TGTGCCTGGACCCCGCCGGGGGGTAGCCCAGATACGCAGTATTTT
cdr3_aa: CAWTPPGGSPDTQYF
d_call: TRBD2
clone_size: -
v_call: TRBV30
j_call: TRBJ2-3

cdr3_nt: TGTGCCAGCAGCCTGACAGGGGATCTTAACACCATATATTTT
cdr3_aa: CASSLTGDLNTIYF
d_call: TRBD1
clone_size: -
v_call: TRBV5-6
j_call: TRBJ1-3

cdr3_nt: TGTGCCTGGAGTCGCGAAGCGGCCTCCTACGAGCAGTACTTC
cdr3_aa: CAWSREAASYEQYF
d_call: -
clone_size: -
v_call: TRBV30
j_call: TRBJ2-7

cdr3_nt: TGTGCCAGCAGCTCGACAGGGGGTGGGGTCAACACTGAAGCTTTCTTT
cdr3_aa: CASSSTGGGVNTEAFF
d_call: TRBD1
clone_size: -
v_call: TRBV7-2
j_call: TRBJ1-1

cdr3_nt: TGTGCCAGCAGTTACGGACTAGCGGGGACCAAACTCTTC
cdr3_aa: CASSYGLAGTKLF
d_call: TRBD2
clone_size: once
v_call: TRBV12-3/TRBV12-4
j_call: TRBJ2-7

cdr3_nt: TGTGCCAGCAGTGAATTGGAGGGTGGTGAAAAACTGTTTTTT
cdr3_aa: CASSELEGGEKLFF
d_call: -
clone_size: -
v_call: TRBV6-1
j_call: TRBJ1-4

cdr3_nt: TGTGCCAGCAGCCACCGACAGAACGGAGCTTTCTTT
cdr3_aa: CASSHRQNGAFF
d_call: -
clone_size: -
v_call: TRBV3-1/TRBV3-2
j_call: TRBJ1-1

cdr3_nt: TGTGCCACCAGTGATCCCCGGGGTGAAGATACGCAGTATTTT
cdr3_aa: CATSDPRGEDTQYF
d_call: -
clone_size: -
v_call: TRBV24-1
j_call: TRBJ2-3

cdr3_nt: TGTGCCAGCAGCTTGGCAAAGAACACTGAAGCTTTCTTT
cdr3_aa: CASSLAKNTEAFF
d_call: -
clone_size: -
v_call: TRBV11-2
j_call: TRBJ1-1

cdr3_nt: TGTGCCAGCAGCCTGGGACAGGGTTTAAATGAGCAGTTCTTC
cdr3_aa: CASSLGQGLNEQFF
d_call: TRBD1
clone_size: -
v_call: TRBV5-5
j_call: TRBJ2-1

cdr3_nt: TGTGCCTGGAGTGTAAATCGGGAGGCTTTCTTT
cdr3_aa: CAWSVNREAFF
d_call: -
clone_size: -
v_call: TRBV30
j_call: TRBJ1-1

cdr3_nt: TGTGCCAGCAGCGCGCGACTAGCGGGATTGACCTACAATGAGCAGTTCTTC
cdr3_aa: CASSARLAGLTYNEQFF
d_call: TRBD2
clone_size: -
v_call: TRBV5-4
j_call: TRBJ2-1

cdr3_nt: TGTGCCAGCAGTTCTGACAGGGGTAGCTATGGCTACACCTTC
cdr3_aa: CASSSDRGSYGYTF
d_call: TRBD1
clone_size: -
v_call: TRBV5-4
j_call: TRBJ1-2